The 20 T cell receptor beta chains below all came from one sample that was sequenced in a study of OX40 agonist ivuxolimab in advanced cancers. TCRdb keeps only in-frame clones here, not all; method: immunoSEQ multiplex PCR. The data show about 91,000 clones, under 90% seen once. Sample: CD4+ or CD8+ T cells sorted from blood, taken in a trial of the OX40 agonist ivuxolimab. The receptors were sampled from an adult with an advanced solid tumor such as melanoma, head and neck, liver or kidney cancer.

This sequence joins TRBV2 and TRBJ1-2, with 8 nucleotides matching TRBD1. Trimming removed 6 bases from V and 4 bases from J; junction bases left unmatched: 7. The CDR3 sequence is 14 residues long. Germline-derived CDR1 and CDR2 are SNHLY and FYNNEI. The chain's CDR3 is CASSYGQGVYGYTF. CDR3 DNA sequence: TGTGCCAGCAGCTATGGACAGGGAGTCTATGGCTACACCTTC.

Worth noting for this clone: The germline gene is not matched at one end of the junction; a read error may be the cause. The V and J genes are TRBV12-5 and TRBJ2-2, with D tentatively TRBD1 or TRBD2 (7 bases each). The CDR3 length is 16 residues. Germline CDR1 LGHNT, CDR2 FRNRAP. The CDR3 bases are TGTGCCAGTGGCCCTGGGAGGGGGCGCAACACCGGGGAGCTGTTTTTT. Translation gives CASGPGRGRNTGELFF.

The genes are TRBV6-1 and TRBJ2-4; D is undetermined. CDR3 size: 18 residues. V lost 0 bases and J lost 0, with 15 bases in between. CDR1 and CDR2 from the germline V gene are MNHNS and SASEGT. CDR3 amino acids: CASSEAPGHQLAKNIQYF. In nucleotides, the CDR3 is TGTGCCAGCAGTGAAGCGCCAGGCCACCAGCTAGCCAAAAACATTCAGTACTTC.

This sequence joins TRBV5-1 and TRBJ1-6; D is unclear. Trimming stripped 0 bases from V and 0 bases from J, with 10 bases between. CDR1 and CDR2 from the germline V gene are SGHRS and YFSETQ. This CDR3 region has 17 residues. The CDR3 nucleotides are TGCGCCAGCAGCTTGGTCGTTGCGGGCTCCTATAATTCACCCCTCCACTTT. Protein: CASSLVVAGSYNSPLHF.

The rearrangement joins TRBV28 to TRBJ2-1; D remains ambiguous. V was cut by 6 bases and J by 0 bases, with 12 bases left in between. Looked up from germline, CDR1 is MDHEN and CDR2 is SYDVKM. This CDR3 contains 15 residues. The CDR3 sequence is CASSPHDSSYNEQFF. The CDR3 DNA follows: TGTGCCAGCAGCCCACACGATAGCTCCTACAATGAGCAGTTCTTC. The variable domain in full, completed from reference TRBV28 and TRBJ2-1, reads DVKVTQSSRYLVKRTGEKVFLECVQDMDHENMFWYRQDPGLGLRLIYFSYDVKMKEKGDIPEGYSVSREKKERFSLILESASTNQTSMYLCASSPHDSSYNEQFFGPGTRLTVL.

This chain joins TRBV5-1 and TRBJ2-3; D is perhaps TRBD1 or TRBD2 (7 bases each). Per the germline V gene, CDR1 is SGHRS and CDR2 is YFSETQ. V gave up 2 bases and J gave up 0 bases, with 16 bases separating them. The CDR3 spans 17 residues. The CDR3 here is CASSFRGGGPSTDTQYF. The CDR3 DNA reads as TGCGCCAGCAGCTTCAGGGGAGGGGGCCCTAGCACAGATACGCAGTATTTT.

This chain uses TRBV5-1 with TRBJ2-7, with 7 bases fitting TRBD1. Germline V gene data show CDR1 as SGHRS and CDR2 as YFSETQ. The J segment lost 5 bases and the V segment lost 4 bases, leaving 9 bases of the junction unmatched. The CDR3 contains 14 residues. The CDR3 DNA follows: TGCGCCAGCAGCACCGACAGGGTTAGCCACGAGCAGTACTTC. Encoded protein: CASSTDRVSHEQYF.

This chain's CDR3 is CASSLGDRYYNTEAFF. The CDR3 DNA reads as TGTGCCAGCAGCTTGGGAGACAGGTATTATAACACTGAAGCTTTCTTT. V and J are TRBV7-9 and TRBJ1-1; D is perhaps TRBD1 (6 bases). The germline gives CDR1 SEHNR, CDR2 FQNEAQ (reference sequence). The CDR3 is 16 residues long. V lost 3 bases and J 2 bases, leaving 16 bases between the germline ends.

This rearrangement joins TRBV7-9 to TRBJ2-2; D remains unclear. V lost 3 bases and J 7 bases, leaving 6 bases between the germline ends. Germline V gene sequence: CDR1 SEHNR, CDR2 FQNEAQ (reference sequence). The CDR3 covers 12 residues. CDR3 nucleotide sequence: TGTGCCAGCAGCTTTACGGTCGGGGAGCTGTTTTTT. Protein: CASSFTVGELFF.

The chain employs TRBV7-2 and TRBJ2-4; 7 nucleotides match TRBD1. Germline-derived CDR1 and CDR2 are SGHTA and FQGNSA. Trimming took 5 bases from V and 13 from J; bases not matched to a gene: 8. The CDR3 is 12 residues long. In DNA, the CDR3 is TGTGCCAGCAGCCACGCCGGGACAGACCAGTACTTC. Its translation is CASSHAGTDQYF.

In its sample, this clone was seen once. The chain employs TRBV6-5 and TRBJ2-2; D is perhaps TRBD2 (5 bases). V was pared by 7 bases and J by 1 base, with 13 bases between. The CDR3 runs to 15 residues. Germline V CDR1 and CDR2: MNHEY, SVGAGI. CDR3 region: CASIPGRVNTGELFF. CDR3 sequence (DNA): TGTGCCAGCATCCCCGGGCGGGTGAACACCGGGGAGCTGTTTTTT.

V and J are TRBV7-3 and TRBJ2-2; 8 bases agree with TRBD2. CDR1 and CDR2 (germline): SGHTA, FQGTGA. The CDR3 is 15 amino acids. J lost 1 base, V lost 5 bases, and 3 bases had no gene match. CDR3 nucleotide sequence: TGTGCCAGCAGCCTAAGCGGGGGGAACACCGGGGAGCTGTTTTTT. Translated, it gives CASSLSGGNTGELFF.

The chain couples TRBV11-3 to TRBJ2-1, with 9 bases that match TRBD1. V lost 3 bases to trimming and J lost 10 bases; unmatched junction nucleotides: 4. The CDR3 runs 13 residues. The V gene's germline CDR1 is SGHNT and CDR2 YENEEA. The CDR3: CASSLGTGSEQFF. CDR3 DNA: TGTGCCAGCAGCTTGGGGACAGGGAGCGAGCAGTTCTTC. The full variable domain, with the rest looked up from reference TRBV11-3 and TRBJ2-1, is EAGVVQSPRYKIIEKKQPVAFWCNPISGHNTLYWYLQNLGQGPELLIRYENEEAVDDSQLPKDRFSAERLKGVDSTLKIQPAELGDSAVYLCASSLGTGSEQFFGPGTRLTVL.

A single count supports this clone. This chain connects TRBV9 to TRBJ1-1; the match to TRBD1 covers 8 bases. Germline V gene lookup returns CDR1 SGDLS and CDR2 YYNGEE. This CDR3 comprises 15 residues. V was pared by 4 bases and J by 3 bases, with 8 bases of the junction left unmatched. The CDR3 nucleotides are TGTGCCAGCAGCCCCCTGGACAGGGACTACACTGAAGCTTTCTTT. This translates into CASSPLDRDYTEAFF.

CDR3: CASSSTFYGYTF. DNA of the CDR3: TGTGCCAGCAGCTCCACTTTCTATGGCTACACCTTC. This sequence joins TRBV5-6 and TRBJ1-2; D is ambiguous. Germline CDR1 reads SGHDT; CDR2 reads YYEEEE. Trimming shortened V by 3 bases and J by 4 bases, and 7 bases separated the two germline ends. The CDR3 contains 12 residues.

V is TRBV7-9 and J is TRBJ2-2; no clear D gene. V lost 1 base, J lost 3 bases, and 6 bases lay in between. Germline CDR1 reads SEHNR; CDR2 reads FQNEAQ (reference sequence). The CDR3 length is 14 residues. The CDR3 DNA reads as TGTGCCAGCAGCTTAGGGTTTGACACCGGGGAGCTGTTTTTT. This codes for CASSLGFDTGELFF.

The rearrangement links TRBV7-2 to TRBJ2-1; D remains unclear. Germline CDR1 SGHTA, CDR2 FQGNSA. Trimming shortened V by 1 base and J by 9 bases, and 10 bases separated the two germline ends. The CDR3 has 13 residues. CDR3 sequence reads: CASSLEMGFEQFF. DNA of the CDR3: TGTGCCAGCAGCTTAGAGATGGGGTTTGAGCAGTTCTTC.

The rearrangement links TRBV4-3 to TRBJ1-6; D unresolved. The length of the CDR3 is 17 residues. Trimming removed 0 bases at V and 5 bases at J, with 14 bases between. The V gene's germline CDR1 is LGHNA and CDR2 YSLEER. The CDR3 sequence is CASSQDLSLHDNSPLHF. The CDR3 region has the DNA TGCGCCAGCAGCCAAGATCTATCCCTTCACGATAATTCACCCCTCCACTTT.

This chain connects TRBV30 to TRBJ2-3, with a weak D call TRBD2 (7 bases). Germline CDR1 and CDR2: GTSNPN and SVGIG (reference sequence). The CDR3 loop spans 16 amino acids. Deletions cut 2 bases from V and 1 base from J, with 16 bases between. CDR3 sequence (DNA): TGTGCCTGGAGTATTGTTTTGGGGGGGCGCACAGATACGCAGTATTTT. It yields the protein CAWSIVLGGRTDTQYF. The full variable domain, with the rest looked up from reference TRBV30 and TRBJ2-3, is SQTIHQWPATLVQPVGSPLSLECTVEGTSNPNLYWYRQAAGRGLQLLFYSVGIGQISSEVPQNLSASRPQDRQFILSSKKLLLSDSGFYLCAWSIVLGGRTDTQYFGPGTRLTVL.

This clone is a singleton in its sample. The CDR3 DNA sequence: TGTGCCAGCAGCAAGAGGAAGGTGTGGCGGCCCCAGCATTTT. Its translation: CASSKRKVWRPQHF. The chain joins TRBV21-1 to TRBJ1-5. TRBV21-1 is flagged as a pseudogene. CDR3 length: 14 residues.